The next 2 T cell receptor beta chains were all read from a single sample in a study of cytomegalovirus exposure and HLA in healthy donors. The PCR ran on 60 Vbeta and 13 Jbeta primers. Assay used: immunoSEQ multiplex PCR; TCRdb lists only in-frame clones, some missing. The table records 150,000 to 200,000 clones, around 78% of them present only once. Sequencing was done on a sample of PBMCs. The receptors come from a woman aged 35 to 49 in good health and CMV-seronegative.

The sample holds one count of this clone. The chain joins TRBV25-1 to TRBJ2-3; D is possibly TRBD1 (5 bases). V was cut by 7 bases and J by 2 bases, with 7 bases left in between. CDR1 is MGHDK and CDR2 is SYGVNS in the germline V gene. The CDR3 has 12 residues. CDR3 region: CASMDNTDTQYF. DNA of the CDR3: TGTGCCAGCATGGACAACACAGATACGCAGTATTTT.

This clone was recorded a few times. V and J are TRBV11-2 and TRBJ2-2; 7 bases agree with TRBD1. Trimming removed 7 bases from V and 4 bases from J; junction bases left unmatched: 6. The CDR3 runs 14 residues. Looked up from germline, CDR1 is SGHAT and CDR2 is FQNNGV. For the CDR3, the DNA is TGTGCCAGCAACCTTCGGACAGGCACCGGGGAGCTGTTTTTT. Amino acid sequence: CASNLRTGTGELFF.